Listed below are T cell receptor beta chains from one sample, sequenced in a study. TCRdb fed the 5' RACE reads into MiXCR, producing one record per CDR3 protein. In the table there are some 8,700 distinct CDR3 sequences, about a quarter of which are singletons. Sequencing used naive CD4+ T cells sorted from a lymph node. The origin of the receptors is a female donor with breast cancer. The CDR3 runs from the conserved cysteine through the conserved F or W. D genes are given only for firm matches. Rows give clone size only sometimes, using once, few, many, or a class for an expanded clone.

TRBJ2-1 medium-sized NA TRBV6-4 TGTGCCAGCAGTGACTCAGCAGCGAGCTCCTACAATGAGCAGTTCTTC CASSDSAASSYNEQFF
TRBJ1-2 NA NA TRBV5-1 TGCGCCAGCAGCTTGAGGCGGGGGACCTATGGCTACACCTTC CASSLRRGTYGYTF
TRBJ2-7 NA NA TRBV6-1 TGTGCCAGCTGGTTGCGACAGTACGAGCAGTACTTT CASWLRQYEQYF
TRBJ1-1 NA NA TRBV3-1 TGTGCCAGCAGCCGAGGACCGCAGGAAGCTTTCTTT CASSRGPQEAFF
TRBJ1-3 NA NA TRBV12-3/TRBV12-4 TGTGCCAGCAGTTTTGGGCAGGGTACCCACACCATATATTTT CASSFGQGTHTIYF
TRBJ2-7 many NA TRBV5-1 TGCGCCAGCAGCTTGGATCCGGTCTCCTACGAGCAGTACTTC CASSLDPVSYEQYF
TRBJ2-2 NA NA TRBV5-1 TGCGCCAGCAGCTTGATAGGCGGGACGCACACCGGGGAGCTGTTTTTT CASSLIGGTHTGELFF
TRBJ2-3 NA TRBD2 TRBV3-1 TGTGCCAGCAGCCAAGCGAACGCGGGGGGCGATACGCAGTATTTT CASSQANAGGDTQYF
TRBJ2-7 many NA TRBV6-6 TGTGCCAGCAGTCCGAGACAGAGGGGGTTGGGCTACGAGCAGTACTTC CASSPRQRGLGYEQYF
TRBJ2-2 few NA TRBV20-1 TGCAGTGCCGGACCTTGGGGCACCGGGGAGCTGTTTTTT CSAGPWGTGELFF
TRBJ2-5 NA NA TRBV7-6 TGTGCCAGCAGCCCCTTCCAAGAGACCCAGTACTTC CASSPFQETQYF
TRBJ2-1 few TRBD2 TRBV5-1 TGCGCCAGCAGCTTGGAGGGACTAGCGCACTACAATGAGCAGTTCTTC CASSLEGLAHYNEQFF
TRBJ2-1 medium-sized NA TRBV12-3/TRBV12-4 TGTGCCAGCAGCACAGGGAATGAGCAGTTCTTC CASSTGNEQFF
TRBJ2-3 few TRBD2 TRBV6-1 TGTGCCAGCAGTGGCGGGAGGATGGACGTTCCAGATACGCAGTATTTT CASSGGRMDVPDTQYF
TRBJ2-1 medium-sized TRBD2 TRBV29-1 TGCAGCGTGTCAGCCTCGGCGGGAGGGTACAATGAGCAGTTCTTC CSVSASAGGYNEQFF
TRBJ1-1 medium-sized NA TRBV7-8 TGTGCCAGCAGCTTACAGAACTTACAAGGGGGTATCACTGAAGCTTTCTTT CASSLQNLQGGITEAFF
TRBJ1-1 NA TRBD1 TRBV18 TGTGCCAGCTCTCACGGACAGGGAGAAACTGAAGCTTTCTTT CASSHGQGETEAFF
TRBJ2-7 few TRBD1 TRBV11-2 TGTGCCAGCAGCTTGTCCGGGACAGGCCGCTACGAGCAGTACTTC CASSLSGTGRYEQYF
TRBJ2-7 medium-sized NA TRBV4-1 TGCGCCAGCAGCCAGGAGGACGCGCCCTACGAGCAGTACTTC CASSQEDAPYEQYF
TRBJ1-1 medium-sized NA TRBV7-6 TGTGCCAGCAGCCCCCGACACGGACGTAGGAACACTGAAGCTTTCTTT CASSPRHGRRNTEAFF
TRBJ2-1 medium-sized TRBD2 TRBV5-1 TGCGCCAGCAGCCCGGGGACTAGCGGGAGGGTTGAGCAGTTCTTC CASSPGTSGRVEQFF
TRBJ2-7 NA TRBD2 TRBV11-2 TGTGCCAGCAGCCCTGCTAGCGGAACCTACGAGCAGTACTTC CASSPASGTYEQYF
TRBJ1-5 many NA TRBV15 TGTGCCACCAGACACAGCTATAGCAATCAGCCCCAGCATTTT CATRHSYSNQPQHF
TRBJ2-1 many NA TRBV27 TGTGCCAGCAGTTTAATTGGGCGAGAGCAGTTCTTC CASSLIGREQFF
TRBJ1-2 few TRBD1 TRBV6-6 TGTGCCAGCAGTTATGCACAGGGGGCGCAGAACTATGGCTACACCTTC CASSYAQGAQNYGYTF
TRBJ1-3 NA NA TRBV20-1 TGCAGTGCCGTGTATGGAAGCACCATATATTTT CSAVYGSTIYF
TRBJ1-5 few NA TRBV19 TGTGCCAGTAGTATAGCAGGGCAGCCCCAGCATTTT CASSIAGQPQHF
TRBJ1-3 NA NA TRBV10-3 TGTGCCGTCAGGGCAGCGCACTCTGGAAACACCATATATTTT CAVRAAHSGNTIYF
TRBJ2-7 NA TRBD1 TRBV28 TGTGCCAGCAGGACCGGGACAGGGCGAACCTACGAGCTGTACTTC CASRTGTGRTYELYF
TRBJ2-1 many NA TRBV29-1 TGCAGCGTTGCCCCCCGGAATTCAAATGAGCAGTTCTTC CSVAPRNSNEQFF